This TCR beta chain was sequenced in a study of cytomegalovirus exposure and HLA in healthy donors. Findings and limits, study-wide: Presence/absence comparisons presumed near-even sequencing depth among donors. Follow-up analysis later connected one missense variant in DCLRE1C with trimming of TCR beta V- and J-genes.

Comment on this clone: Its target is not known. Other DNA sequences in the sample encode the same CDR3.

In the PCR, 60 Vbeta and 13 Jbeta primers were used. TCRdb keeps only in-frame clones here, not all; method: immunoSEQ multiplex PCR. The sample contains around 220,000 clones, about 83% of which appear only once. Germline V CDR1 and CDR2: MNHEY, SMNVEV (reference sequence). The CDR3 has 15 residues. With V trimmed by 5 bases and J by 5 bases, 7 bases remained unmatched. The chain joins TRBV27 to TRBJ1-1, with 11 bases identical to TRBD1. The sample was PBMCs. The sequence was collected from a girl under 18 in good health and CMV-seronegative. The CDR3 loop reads CASSPGTGGGTEAFF. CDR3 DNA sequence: TGTGCCAGCAGTCCGGGGACAGGGGGTGGGACTGAAGCTTTCTTT.